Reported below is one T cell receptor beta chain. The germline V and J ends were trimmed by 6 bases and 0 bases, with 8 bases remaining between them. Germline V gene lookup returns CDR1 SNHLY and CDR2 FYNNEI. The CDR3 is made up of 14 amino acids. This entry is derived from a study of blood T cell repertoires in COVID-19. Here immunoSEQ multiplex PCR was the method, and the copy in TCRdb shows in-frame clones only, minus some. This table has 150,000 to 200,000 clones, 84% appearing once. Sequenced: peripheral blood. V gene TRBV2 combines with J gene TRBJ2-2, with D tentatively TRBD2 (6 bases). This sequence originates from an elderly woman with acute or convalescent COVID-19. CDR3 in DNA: TGTGCCAGCAGACCGGGAGCGAACACCGGGGAGCTGTTTTTT. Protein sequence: CASRPGANTGELFF.